This is a list of T cell receptor beta chains from one sample in a study of blood T cell repertoires in COVID-19. Assay used: immunoSEQ multiplex PCR; TCRdb lists only in-frame clones, some missing. The sample consists of about 91,000 clones, over 70% of them appearing once. Sequencing was performed on peripheral blood. These receptors were taken from a woman aged 80 or older with acute or convalescent COVID-19. Each CDR3 is given with its conserved first and last residue. A D gene is named only where the DNA matches it firmly. Part of the rows lack a size; the others show once, few, many or a class for expanded clones.

d_call	v_call	j_call	clone_size	cdr3_nt	cdr3_aa
TRBD1	TRBV28	TRBJ1-5	-	TGTGCCAGCTTACAGGGGGGCAATCAGCCCCAGCATTTT	CASLQGGNQPQHF
-	TRBV6-5	TRBJ1-2	-	TGTGCCAGCAGTCGAAACAGGGTAGAGAACTATGGCTACACCTTC	CASSRNRVENYGYTF
-	TRBV7-2	TRBJ2-1	-	TGTGCCAGCAGGCCAGCGGGCTCCTACAATGAGCAGTTCTTC	CASRPAGSYNEQFF
TRBD1	TRBV4-2	TRBJ2-7	-	TGTGCCAGCAGCCAAGATGAGGCACAGGGGCGCGAGCAGTACTTC	CASSQDEAQGREQYF
TRBD1	TRBV7-2	TRBJ2-5	-	TGTGCCAGCAGCTTTGTAGCTGGACAGGGGCAAGAGACCCAGTACTTC	CASSFVAGQGQETQYF
-	TRBV28	TRBJ2-2	-	TGTGCCAGCAGTTTGTCAGGGTCAAGGGCCGGGGAGCTGTTTTTT	CASSLSGSRAGELFF
TRBD1	TRBV10-3	TRBJ2-2	-	TGTGCCATCAGTGAGTCGAGCTGGACAGGGGGAGGCGGGGAGCTGTTTTTT	CAISESSWTGGGGELFF
-	TRBV5-1	TRBJ1-5	-	TGCGCCAGCAGCTTGGGTTCAGGGTTGGGTCAGCCCCAGCATTTT	CASSLGSGLGQPQHF
TRBD1	TRBV7-2	TRBJ1-2	-	TGTGCCAGCACCCTCGACAGGGCGAGAGGCTACACCTTC	CASTLDRARGYTF
-	TRBV5-1	TRBJ1-1	-	TGCGCCAGCAGCCCCGGGGGGACGAACACTGAAGCTTTCTTT	CASSPGGTNTEAFF
-	TRBV12-3/TRBV12-4	TRBJ1-1	-	TGTGCCAGCAGTTTAACGGGGTACACTGAAGCTTTCTTT	CASSLTGYTEAFF
-	TRBV18	TRBJ2-1	-	TGTGCCAGCTCACCAGAGGCCCTAAGCAATGAGCAGTTCTTC	CASSPEALSNEQFF
-	TRBV5-1	TRBJ1-1	-	TGCGCCAGCAGCCTTACAGGGAACACTGAAGCTTTCTTT	CASSLTGNTEAFF
TRBD1	TRBV7-2	TRBJ2-1	-	TGTGCCAGCAGCTCTTGGACAGGGGGCAATGAGCAGTTCTTC	CASSSWTGGNEQFF
-	TRBV4-1	TRBJ2-3	-	TGCGCCAGCAGCCAAGAATCGGTTTCTACTAGCACAGATACGCAGTATTTT	CASSQESVSTSTDTQYF
TRBD1	TRBV7-8	TRBJ1-4	-	TGTGCCAGCAGCTTAGGGGACAGGGGAGGTAGTGAAAAACTGTTTTTT	CASSLGDRGGSEKLFF
TRBD1	TRBV30	TRBJ2-2	-	TGTGCCGGGCACGGGACAGATCACACCGGGGAGCTGTTTTTT	CAGHGTDHTGELFF
TRBD2	TRBV14	TRBJ2-7	-	TGTGCCAGCAGCCAAAATTCGGGACTAGCGGGAGGCTTCTCCTACGAGCAGTACTTC	CASSQNSGLAGGFSYEQYF
TRBD2	TRBV5-4	TRBJ2-1	-	TGTGCCACCTTAGCGGGGGGGCTGAACAATGAGCAGTTCTTC	CATLAGGLNNEQFF
-	TRBV7-2	TRBJ1-6	-	TGTGCCAGCAGCCTATACAATTCACCCCTCCACTTT	CASSLYNSPLHF
-	TRBV7-2	TRBJ2-7	once	TGTGCCAGCAATCAGGGGGGAACCTACGAGCAGTACTTC	CASNQGGTYEQYF
TRBD1	TRBV5-5	TRBJ2-1	-	TGTGCCAGCAGCACCCAGGGGGCCAATGAGCAGTTCTTC	CASSTQGANEQFF
TRBD2	TRBV7-8	TRBJ2-5	once	TGTGCCAGCAGCCCCGCGAACAACCTAGCGGGGGGAACCCAGTACTTC	CASSPANNLAGGTQYF
-	TRBV7-3	TRBJ1-1	once	TGTGCCAGCAGCTTATACCGGGTTAGAACTGAAGCTTTCTTT	CASSLYRVRTEAFF